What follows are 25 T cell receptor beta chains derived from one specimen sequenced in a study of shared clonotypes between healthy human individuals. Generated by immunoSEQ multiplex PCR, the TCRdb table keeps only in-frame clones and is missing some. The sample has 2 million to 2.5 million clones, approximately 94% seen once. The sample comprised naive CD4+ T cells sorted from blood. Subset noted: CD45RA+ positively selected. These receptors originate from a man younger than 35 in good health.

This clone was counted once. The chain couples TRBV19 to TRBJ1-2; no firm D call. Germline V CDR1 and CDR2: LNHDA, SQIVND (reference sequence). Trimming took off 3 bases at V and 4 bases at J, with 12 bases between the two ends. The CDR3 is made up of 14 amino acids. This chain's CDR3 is CASSIHIELYGYTF. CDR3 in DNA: TGTGCCAGTAGTATCCATATAGAGCTCTATGGCTACACCTTC.

As DNA, the CDR3 is TGTGCCAGCAGCGTCCAGACAGGGCCCTCCTACGAGCAGTACTTC. This encodes CASSVQTGPSYEQYF. The gene calls are TRBV9 and TRBJ2-7; 7 positions agree with TRBD1. With V trimmed by 2 bases and J by 0 bases, 5 bases remained unmatched. Looked up from germline, CDR1 is SGDLS and CDR2 is YYNGEE. The CDR3 extends over 15 amino acids.

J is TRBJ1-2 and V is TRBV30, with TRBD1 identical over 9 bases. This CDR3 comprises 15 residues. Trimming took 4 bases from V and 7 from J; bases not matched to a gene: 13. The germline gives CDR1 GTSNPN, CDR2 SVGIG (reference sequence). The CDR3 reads CAWTKRVGQGLGYTF. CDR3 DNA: TGTGCCTGGACCAAAAGGGTGGGACAGGGTCTTGGCTACACCTTC.

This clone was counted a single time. The CDR3 DNA reads TGTGCCAGCAGCTTAGGCACAAGCTCCTACAATGAGCAGTTCTTC. The encoded protein is CASSLGTSSYNEQFF. The genes are TRBV7-8 and TRBJ2-1; D ambiguous. The V end was cut by 1 base, the J end by 0 bases, with 7 bases between. The germline V gene encodes CDR1 SGHVS and CDR2 FQNEAQ. The CDR3 contains 15 residues.

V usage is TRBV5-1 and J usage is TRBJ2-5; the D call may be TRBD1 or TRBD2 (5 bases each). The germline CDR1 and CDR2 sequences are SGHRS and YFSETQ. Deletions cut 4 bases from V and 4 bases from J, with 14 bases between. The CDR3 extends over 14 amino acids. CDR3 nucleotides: TGCGCCAGCAGCCCCAACCCTGGGGGAGAGACCCAGTACTTC. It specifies CASSPNPGGETQYF.

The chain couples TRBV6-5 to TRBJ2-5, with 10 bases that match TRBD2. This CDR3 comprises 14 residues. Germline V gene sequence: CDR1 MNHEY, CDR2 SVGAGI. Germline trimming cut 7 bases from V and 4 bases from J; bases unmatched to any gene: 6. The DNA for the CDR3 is TGTGCCAGCACTAGCGGGGGCTTAGGAGAGACCCAGTACTTC. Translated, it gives CASTSGGLGETQYF.

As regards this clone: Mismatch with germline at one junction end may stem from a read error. Here the CDR3 reads CASREGGAGNTEAFF. The CDR3 DNA follows: TGTGCCAGCAGGGAAGGTGGTGCAGGGAACACTGAAGCTTTCTTT. This chain joins TRBV6-1 and TRBJ1-1; no firm D call. Germline CDR1 and CDR2: MNHNS and SASEGT. This CDR3 region has 15 residues.

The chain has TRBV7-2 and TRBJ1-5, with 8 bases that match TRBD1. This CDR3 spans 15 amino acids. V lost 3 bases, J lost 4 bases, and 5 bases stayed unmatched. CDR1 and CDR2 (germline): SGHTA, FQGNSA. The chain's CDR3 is CASSFLGTGNQPQHF. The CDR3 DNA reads TGTGCCAGCAGCTTTTTGGGGACAGGTAATCAGCCCCAGCATTTT.

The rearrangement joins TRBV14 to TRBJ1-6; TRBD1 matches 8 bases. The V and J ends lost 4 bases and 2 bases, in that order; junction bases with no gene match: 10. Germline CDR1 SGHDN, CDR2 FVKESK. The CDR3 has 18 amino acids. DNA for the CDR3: TGTGCCAGCAGCCCAGGGAGCGGACAGGGCGCCTATAATTCACCCCTCCACTTT. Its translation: CASSPGSGQGAYNSPLHF.

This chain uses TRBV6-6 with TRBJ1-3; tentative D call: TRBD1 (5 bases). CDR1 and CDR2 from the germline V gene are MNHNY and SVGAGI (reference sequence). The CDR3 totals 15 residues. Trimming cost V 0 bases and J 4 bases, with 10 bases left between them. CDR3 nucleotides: TGTGCCAGCAGTTACTCGGGGCTGGCCGGAAACACCATATATTTT. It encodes CASSYSGLAGNTIYF.

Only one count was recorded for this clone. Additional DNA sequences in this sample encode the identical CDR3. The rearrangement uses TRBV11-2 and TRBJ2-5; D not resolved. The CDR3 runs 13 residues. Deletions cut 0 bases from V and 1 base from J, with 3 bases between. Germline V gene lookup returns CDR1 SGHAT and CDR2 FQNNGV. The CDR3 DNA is TGTGCCAGCAGCTTAGATCCCCAAGAGACCCAGTACTTC. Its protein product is CASSLDPQETQYF.

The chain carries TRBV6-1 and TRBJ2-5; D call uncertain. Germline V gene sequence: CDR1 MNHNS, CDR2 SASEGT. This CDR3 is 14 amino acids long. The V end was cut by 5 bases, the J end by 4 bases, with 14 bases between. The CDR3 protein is CASSTGSVGETQYF. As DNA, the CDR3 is TGTGCCAGCAGTACCGGGTCCGTGGGAGAGACCCAGTACTTC.

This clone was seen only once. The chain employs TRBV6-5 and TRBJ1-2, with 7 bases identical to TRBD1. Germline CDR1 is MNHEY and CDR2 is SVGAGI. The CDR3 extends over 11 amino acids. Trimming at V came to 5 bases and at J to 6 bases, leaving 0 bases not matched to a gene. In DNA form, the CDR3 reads TGTGCCAGCAGTGACAGGGATGGCTACACCTTC. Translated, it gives CASSDRDGYTF.

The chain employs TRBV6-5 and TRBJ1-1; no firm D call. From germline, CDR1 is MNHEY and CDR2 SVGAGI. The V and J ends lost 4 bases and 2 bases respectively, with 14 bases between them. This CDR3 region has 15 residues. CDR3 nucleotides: TGTGCCAGCAGTTTCCGCGGCAGGACCAACACTGAAGCTTTCTTT. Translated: CASSFRGRTNTEAFF.

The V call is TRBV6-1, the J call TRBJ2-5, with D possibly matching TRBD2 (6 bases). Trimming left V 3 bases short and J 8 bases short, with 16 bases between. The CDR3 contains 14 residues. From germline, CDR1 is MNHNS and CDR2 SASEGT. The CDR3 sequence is CASSEKGRLVTQYF. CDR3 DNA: TGTGCCAGCAGTGAGAAGGGGAGGTTGGTAACCCAGTACTTC.

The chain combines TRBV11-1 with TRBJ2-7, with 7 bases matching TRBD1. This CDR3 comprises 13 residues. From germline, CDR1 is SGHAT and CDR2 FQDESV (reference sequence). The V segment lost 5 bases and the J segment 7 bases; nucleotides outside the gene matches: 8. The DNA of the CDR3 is TGTGCCAGCAGCCCCGACAGGGTAGGAGAGCAGTACTTC. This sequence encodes CASSPDRVGEQYF.

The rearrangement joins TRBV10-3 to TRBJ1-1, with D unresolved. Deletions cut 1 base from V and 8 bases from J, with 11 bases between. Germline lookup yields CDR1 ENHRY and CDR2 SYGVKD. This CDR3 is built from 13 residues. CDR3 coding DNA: TGTGCCATCAGTGAGTTCGAGGCGGGAGAAGCTTTCTTT. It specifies CAISEFEAGEAFF.

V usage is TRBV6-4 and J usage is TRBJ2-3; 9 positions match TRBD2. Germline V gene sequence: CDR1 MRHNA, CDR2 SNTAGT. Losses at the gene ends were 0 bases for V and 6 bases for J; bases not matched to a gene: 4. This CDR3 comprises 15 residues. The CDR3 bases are TGTGCCAGCAGTGACTCAGGCGGGAGGGCCGATACGCAGTATTTT. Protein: CASSDSGGRADTQYF.

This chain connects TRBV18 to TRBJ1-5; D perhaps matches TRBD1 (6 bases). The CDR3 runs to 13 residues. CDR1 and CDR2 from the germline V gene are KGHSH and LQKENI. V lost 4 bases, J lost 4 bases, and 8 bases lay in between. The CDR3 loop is CASSQGENQPQHF. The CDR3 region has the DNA TGTGCCAGCTCACAGGGGGAAAATCAGCCCCAGCATTTT.

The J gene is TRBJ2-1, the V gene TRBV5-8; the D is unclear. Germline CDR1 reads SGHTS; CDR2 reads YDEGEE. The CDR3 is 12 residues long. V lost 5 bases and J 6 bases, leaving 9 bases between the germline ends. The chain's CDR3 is CASRPEGNEQFF. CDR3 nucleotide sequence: TGTGCCAGCAGACCGGAAGGCAATGAGCAGTTCTTC.

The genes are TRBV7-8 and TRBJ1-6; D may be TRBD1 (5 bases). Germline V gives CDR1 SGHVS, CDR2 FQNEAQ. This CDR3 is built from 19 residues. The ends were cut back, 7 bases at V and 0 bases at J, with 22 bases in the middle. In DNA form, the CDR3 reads TGTGCCAGCAATAACCCGGGACCGCGCTTTAGCTCCTATAATTCACCCCTCCACTTT. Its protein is CASNNPGPRFSSYNSPLHF.

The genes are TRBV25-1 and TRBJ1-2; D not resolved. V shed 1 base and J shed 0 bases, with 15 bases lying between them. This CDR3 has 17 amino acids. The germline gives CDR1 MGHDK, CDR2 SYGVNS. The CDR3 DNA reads TGTGCCAGCAGTGAATCTACCCTAGACCCCCCTAACTATGGCTACACCTTC. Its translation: CASSESTLDPPNYGYTF.

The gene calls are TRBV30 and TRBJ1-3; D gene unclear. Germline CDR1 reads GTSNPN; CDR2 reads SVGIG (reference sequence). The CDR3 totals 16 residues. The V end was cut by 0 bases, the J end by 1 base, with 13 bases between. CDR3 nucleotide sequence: TGTGCCTGGAGTGTTCGTACCCTTAATTCTGGAAACACCATATATTTT. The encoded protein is CAWSVRTLNSGNTIYF. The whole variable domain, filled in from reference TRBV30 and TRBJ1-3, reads SQTIHQWPATLVQPVGSPLSLECTVEGTSNPNLYWYRQAAGRGLQLLFYSVGIGQISSEVPQNLSASRPQDRQFILSSKKLLLSDSGFYLCAWSVRTLNSGNTIYFGEGSWLTVV.

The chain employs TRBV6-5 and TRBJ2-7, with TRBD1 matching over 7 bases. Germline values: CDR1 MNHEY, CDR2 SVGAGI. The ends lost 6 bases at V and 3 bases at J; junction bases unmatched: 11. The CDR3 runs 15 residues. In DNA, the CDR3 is TGTGCCAGCAGACGCATTACAGGGGCCCTCTACGAGCAGTACTTC. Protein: CASRRITGALYEQYF.

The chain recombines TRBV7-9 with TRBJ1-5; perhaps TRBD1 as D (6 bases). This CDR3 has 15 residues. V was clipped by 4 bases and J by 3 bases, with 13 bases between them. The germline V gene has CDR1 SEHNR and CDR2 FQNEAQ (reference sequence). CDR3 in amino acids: CASSSSGHVNQPQHF. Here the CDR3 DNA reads TGTGCCAGCAGCTCCTCGGGACACGTCAATCAGCCCCAGCATTTT.